This is a list of T cell receptor beta chains from one sample in a study of T cell repertoires in cytomegalovirus infection. TCRdb used MiXCR to reprocess the reads, holding one entry per CDR3 protein. The sample lists almost 550,000 distinct CDR3 sequences, approximately 17% occurring once. Sequences were obtained from CD8+ T cells from PBMCs. Every receptor here comes from a human donor in good health (CMV status not recorded). Some clones in this sample may be carry-over from other donors' samples. CDR3s include the opening cysteine and the closing phenylalanine or tryptophan.

j_gene	v_gene	CDR3aa
TRBJ2-6	TRBV6-1	CASSEKRGPGANVLTF
TRBJ2-1	TRBV12-3/TRBV12-4	CASSFTGGNNEQFF
TRBJ1-2	TRBV27	CASSLSQSYYGYTF
TRBJ1-1	TRBV5-1	CASRSHFMGRLNTEAFF
TRBJ2-5	TRBV5-1	CASRPLEQGRGETQYF
TRBJ1-2	TRBV12-3/TRBV12-4	CASSFSGTGEGYTF
TRBJ2-2	TRBV15	CATSRDFGTSGIWETGELFF
TRBJ2-7	TRBV7-9	CASSPRLAYEQYF
TRBJ1-1	TRBV24-1	CATSDLQGPAFF
TRBJ1-1	TRBV5-1	CASSLAGGHTEAFF
TRBJ1-1	TRBV19	CASSMTGYEAFF
TRBJ2-7	TRBV12-3/TRBV12-4	CASSLREGYEQYF
TRBJ2-7	TRBV28	CASRVTGSSYEQYF
TRBJ2-7	TRBV27	CATGSGSSYEQYF
TRBJ1-1	TRBV10-2	CASGQGSMNTEAFF
TRBJ2-1	TRBV4-1	CASSSGLAGFNEQFF
TRBJ1-2	TRBV7-6	CASSFHTPRESYTF
TRBJ1-2	TRBV5-4	CASSFDRGHGYTF
TRBJ1-2	TRBV20-1	CSARDGYTF
TRBJ2-7	TRBV7-9	CASSAEAGLAGF
TRBJ2-7	TRBV5-5	CASSLAGASPYEQYF
TRBJ2-7	TRBV6-6	CASSNGPGEQYF
TRBJ2-5	TRBV7-9	CASSLSSGKETQYF
TRBJ2-4	TRBV7-9	CASSLPREGGKNIQYF
TRBJ2-2	TRBV6-1	CASSGLAGGPGNTGELFF
TRBJ2-1	TRBV5-1	CASSLDGATYNEQFF
TRBJ1-1	TRBV4-1	CASSQVGTGGIDTEAFF
TRBJ2-5	TRBV12-3/TRBV12-4	CASSDSSGGQETQYF
TRBJ2-7	TRBV7-2	CASRLIGGGLTYEQYF